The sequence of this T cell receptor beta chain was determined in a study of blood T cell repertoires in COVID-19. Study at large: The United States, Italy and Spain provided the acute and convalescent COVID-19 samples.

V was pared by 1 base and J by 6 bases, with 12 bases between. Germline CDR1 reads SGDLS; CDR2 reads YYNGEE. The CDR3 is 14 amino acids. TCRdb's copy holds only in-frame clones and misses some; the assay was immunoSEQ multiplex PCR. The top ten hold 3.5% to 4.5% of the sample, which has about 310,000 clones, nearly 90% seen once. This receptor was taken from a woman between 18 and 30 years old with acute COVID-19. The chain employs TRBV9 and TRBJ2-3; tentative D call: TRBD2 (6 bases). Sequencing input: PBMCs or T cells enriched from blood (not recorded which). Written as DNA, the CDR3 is TGTGCCAGCAGCGTACTGGAGGGGCCCGATACGCAGTATTTT. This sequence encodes CASSVLEGPDTQYF.